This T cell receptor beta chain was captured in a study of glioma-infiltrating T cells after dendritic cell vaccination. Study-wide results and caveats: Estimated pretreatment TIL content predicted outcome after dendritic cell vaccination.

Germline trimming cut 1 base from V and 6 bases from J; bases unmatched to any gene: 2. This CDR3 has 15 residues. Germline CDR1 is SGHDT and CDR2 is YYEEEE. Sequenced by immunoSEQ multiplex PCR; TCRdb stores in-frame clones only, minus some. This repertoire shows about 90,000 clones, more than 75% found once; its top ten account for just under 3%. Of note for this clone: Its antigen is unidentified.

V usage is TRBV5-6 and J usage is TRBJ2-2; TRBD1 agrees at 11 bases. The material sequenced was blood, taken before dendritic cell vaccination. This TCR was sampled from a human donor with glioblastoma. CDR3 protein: CASSLLGQGAGELFF. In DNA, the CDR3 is TGTGCCAGCAGCTTGTTGGGACAGGGGGCCGGGGAGCTGTTTTTT.